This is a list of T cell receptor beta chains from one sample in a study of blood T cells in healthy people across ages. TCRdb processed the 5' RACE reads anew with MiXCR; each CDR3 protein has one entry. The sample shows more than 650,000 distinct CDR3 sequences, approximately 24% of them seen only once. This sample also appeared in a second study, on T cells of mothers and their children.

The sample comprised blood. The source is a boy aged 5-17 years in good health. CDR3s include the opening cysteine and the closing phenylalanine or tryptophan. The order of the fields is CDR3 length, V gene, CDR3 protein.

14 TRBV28 CASSRGGAEETQYF
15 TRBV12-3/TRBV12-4 CASSSPHGGRAEQYF
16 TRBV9 CASSVGKFSSTDTQYF
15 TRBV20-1 CSARVSSGGADEQFF
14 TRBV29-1 CSVGIRGLQETQYF
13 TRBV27 CASSWGSNYGYTF
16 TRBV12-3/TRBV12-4 CASIMGGGSSYNEQFF
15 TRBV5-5 CASSLVVQGVNEQFF
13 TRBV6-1 CASHAGGQETQYF
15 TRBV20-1 CSARDPDSSYNEQFF
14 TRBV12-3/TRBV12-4 CASSEGTGGEKLFF
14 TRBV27 CASSLNPRVSEQYF
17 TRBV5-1 CASSSWGLGATNEKLFF
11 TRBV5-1 CAHSGCETQYF
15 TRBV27 CASNRGRVPTDTQYF
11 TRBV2 CASSGQNEQYF
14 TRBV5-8 CASSLEFPGAEAFF
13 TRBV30 CALGGGSTDTQYF
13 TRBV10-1 CASSEVAQDTQYF
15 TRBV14 CASSQFYSPTGELFF
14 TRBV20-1 CSARAVSNSYEQYF
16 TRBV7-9 CASSFPTGASSYEQYF
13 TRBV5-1 CVSGSGSTDTQYF
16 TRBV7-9 CASSLARTGFTDTQYF
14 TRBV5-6 CASSLVLGAGPQYF
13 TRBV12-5 CASGLVGNTEAFF
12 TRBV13 CASSRRMAELFF